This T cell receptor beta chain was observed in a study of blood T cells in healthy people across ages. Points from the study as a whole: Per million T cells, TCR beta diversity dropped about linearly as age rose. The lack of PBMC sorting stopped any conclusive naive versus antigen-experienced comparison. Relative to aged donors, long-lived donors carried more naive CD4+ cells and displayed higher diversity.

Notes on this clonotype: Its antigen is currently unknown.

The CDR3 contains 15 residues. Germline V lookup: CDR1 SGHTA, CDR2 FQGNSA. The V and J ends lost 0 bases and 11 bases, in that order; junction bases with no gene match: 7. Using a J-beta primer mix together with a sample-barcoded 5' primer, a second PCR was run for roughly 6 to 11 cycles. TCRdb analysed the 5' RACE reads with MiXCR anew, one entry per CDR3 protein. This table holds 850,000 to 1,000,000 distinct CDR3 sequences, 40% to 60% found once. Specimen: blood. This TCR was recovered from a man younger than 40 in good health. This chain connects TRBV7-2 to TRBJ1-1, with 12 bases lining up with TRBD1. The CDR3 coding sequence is TGTGCCAGCAGCTTAGCGTCCGGGACAGGGGGCGAGGCTTTCTTT. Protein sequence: CASSLASGTGGEAFF.